The 20 T cell receptor beta chains in this list originate from one sample, sequenced in a study of cytomegalovirus exposure and HLA in healthy donors. The PCR made use of 60 Vbeta and 13 Jbeta primers. Assay used: immunoSEQ multiplex PCR; TCRdb lists only in-frame clones, some missing. The table includes under 300,000 clones, roughly two thirds detected once. The source material was PBMCs. The receptors here all came from a female donor in good health and CMV-seronegative.

The rearrangement links TRBV7-2 to TRBJ2-7, with 10 nucleotides matching TRBD1. Germline assignment: CDR1 SGHTA and CDR2 FQGNSA. V gave up 5 bases and J gave up 5 bases; unmatched junction bases: 6. There are 14 residues in the CDR3. The CDR3 coding sequence is TGTGCCAGCAGCCTCGACAGGGGGCGGAACGAGCAGTACTTC. Protein sequence: CASSLDRGRNEQYF.

This chain links TRBV27 with TRBJ2-5, with unresolved D. Per germline, CDR1 MNHEY and CDR2 SMNVEV (reference sequence). Trimming removed 2 bases at V and 0 bases at J, with 13 bases between. The CDR3 totals 16 residues. The CDR3 here is CASSLRSARYQETQYF. As DNA, the CDR3 is TGTGCCAGCAGTTTACGATCGGCTAGGTACCAAGAGACCCAGTACTTC.

The chain employs TRBV9 and TRBJ2-1, with 7 bases that match TRBD2. The germline V gene has CDR1 SGDLS and CDR2 YYNGEE. The CDR3 has 15 amino acids. V lost 0 bases, J lost 8 bases, and 8 bases stayed unmatched. The DNA for the CDR3 is TGTGCCAGCAGCGTAGCGGGAGGCGGAGGGGATGAGCAGTTCTTC. Its translation is CASSVAGGGGDEQFF. The full variable domain, with the rest looked up from reference TRBV9 and TRBJ2-1, is DSGVTQTPKHLITATGQRVTLRCSPRSGDLSVYWYQQSLDQGLQFLIQYYNGEERAKGNILERFSAQQFPDLHSELNLSSLELGDSALYFCASSVAGGGGDEQFFGPGTRLTVL.

This clone has just a few counts. The V gene is TRBV7-3, the J gene TRBJ2-1, with 11 bases aligning to TRBD2. The CDR3 is made up of 15 amino acids. CDR1 is SGHTA, CDR2 FQGTGA, per germline. V shed 6 bases and J 4 bases; nucleotides not matched to a gene: 5. In DNA form, the CDR3 reads TGTGCCAGCAGTCCGGGACTAGCGGAATACAATGAGCAGTTCTTC. Protein sequence: CASSPGLAEYNEQFF.

V and J are TRBV19 and TRBJ2-6; D is undetermined. Germline loops: CDR1 LNHDA, CDR2 SQIVND (reference sequence). This CDR3 comprises 20 residues. V was pared by 3 bases and J by 0 bases, with 21 bases between. CDR3 sequence reads: CASSIPLGVLLNSGANVLTF. The CDR3 region has the DNA TGTGCCAGTAGTATCCCTTTAGGAGTCCTCCTAAACTCTGGGGCCAACGTCCTGACTTTC.

The chain employs TRBV28 and TRBJ1-2; 8 bases align to TRBD1. The germline V gene has CDR1 MDHEN and CDR2 SYDVKM. With V trimmed by 10 bases and J by 1 base, 8 bases remained unmatched. The CDR3 is 14 amino acids. The chain's CDR3 is CATRGQGINYGYTF. The DNA of the CDR3 is TGTGCCACCAGGGGGCAGGGTATTAACTATGGCTACACCTTC.

This chain joins TRBV6-1 and TRBJ1-1, with D uncertain. This CDR3 has 14 residues. CDR1 is MNHNS, CDR2 SASEGT, per germline. V was pared by 6 bases and J by 0 bases, with 11 bases between. CDR3 loop: CASRSLLLNTEAFF. CDR3 in DNA: TGTGCCAGCAGGTCACTCCTTCTGAACACTGAAGCTTTCTTT.

The count of this clone is one. The J gene is TRBJ2-7, the V gene TRBV27; possible D gene TRBD1, 6 bases. Per germline, CDR1 MNHEY and CDR2 SMNVEV (reference sequence). V lost 4 bases to trimming and J lost 5 bases, with 9 bases between them. The CDR3 is 12 residues long. CDR3 coding DNA: TGTGCCAGCAGTTCAGGGGTCCACGAGCAGTACTTC. Residues: CASSSGVHEQYF.

This clone was observed a few times. This rearrangement joins TRBV5-1 to TRBJ2-7; D gene uncertain. Trimming removed 6 bases from V and 0 bases from J, with 16 bases in between. The CDR3 has 15 amino acids. The germline V gene has CDR1 SGHRS and CDR2 YFSETQ. CDR3 residues: CASTLGDLSSYEQYF. CDR3 nucleotides: TGCGCCAGCACCCTCGGAGACCTGAGCTCCTACGAGCAGTACTTC.

The chain combines TRBV20-1 with TRBJ2-3; tentatively, D is TRBD1 (6 bases). Germline CDR1 reads DFQATT; CDR2 reads SNEGSKA (reference sequence). Trimming removed 5 bases from V and 6 bases from J, with 9 bases in between. The CDR3 contains 11 residues. The CDR3 nucleotides are TGCAGTGCTTACAGGGCGGATACGCAGTATTTT. Its protein is CSAYRADTQYF.

The chain carries TRBV27 and TRBJ2-7; 7 bases map to TRBD2. The CDR3 runs 15 residues. The germline CDR1 and CDR2 sequences are MNHEY and SMNVEV (reference sequence). V shed 6 bases and J 0 bases; nucleotides not matched to a gene: 8. CDR3 sequence: CASRQRTSSSYEQYF. The DNA of the CDR3 is TGTGCCAGCAGGCAGCGGACTAGTAGCTCCTACGAGCAGTACTTC.

The V and J genes are TRBV6-1 and TRBJ2-4; weak D call: TRBD1 (6 bases). The V and J ends lost 6 bases and 9 bases respectively, with 15 bases between them. Germline V CDR1 and CDR2: MNHNS, SASEGT. The CDR3 extends over 13 amino acids. This CDR3 is CASRTGPGAIQYF. In DNA, the CDR3 is TGTGCCAGCAGGACAGGCCCAGGGGCCATTCAGTACTTC.

Here the CDR3 DNA reads TGTGCCAGCAGCTTAGGCCTAGCGGGAGGGCTACACGGGGAGCTGTTTTTT. It translates to CASSLGLAGGLHGELFF. The rearrangement uses TRBV11-2 and TRBJ2-2, with TRBD2 matching over 12 bases. The CDR3 is made up of 17 amino acids. Germline V gene data show CDR1 as SGHAT and CDR2 as FQNNGV. With V trimmed by 1 base and J by 7 bases, 7 bases remained unmatched.

The rearrangement uses TRBV6-6 and TRBJ2-3; TRBD1 matches at 10 bases. This CDR3 region has 16 residues. V shed 1 base, J shed 5 bases, and the junction held 6 bases outside the gene matches. Looked up from germline, CDR1 is MNHNY and CDR2 is SVGAGI (reference sequence). The CDR3 DNA reads TGTGCCAGCAGTTACTTGGGACAGGGGATCGGAGATACGCAGTATTTT. The encoded protein is CASSYLGQGIGDTQYF.

Note on this clone: This CDR3 is also generated by other DNA sequences in the sample. This chain links TRBV2 with TRBJ2-2; TRBD2 agrees at 9 bases. Germline lookup yields CDR1 SNHLY and CDR2 FYNNEI. CDR3 size: 16 residues. V trimming: 6 bases; J trimming: 0 bases; junction bases outside the gene matches: 5. Here the CDR3 DNA reads TGTGCCAGCAGCGTCTTAGCGGGAGCGAACACCGGGGAGCTGTTTTTT. This translates into CASSVLAGANTGELFF.

CDR3 in amino acids: CASSAGLLYEQYF. CDR3 nucleotides: TGTGCCAGCAGCGCAGGACTCCTCTACGAGCAGTACTTC. This chain uses TRBV9 with TRBJ2-7; D perhaps matches TRBD2 (5 bases). Trimming stripped 3 bases from V and 3 bases from J, with 10 bases between. Germline V gene sequence: CDR1 SGDLS, CDR2 YYNGEE. This CDR3 comprises 13 residues. The full variable domain, completed using reference TRBV9 and TRBJ2-7, is DSGVTQTPKHLITATGQRVTLRCSPRSGDLSVYWYQQSLDQGLQFLIQYYNGEERAKGNILERFSAQQFPDLHSELNLSSLELGDSALYFCASSAGLLYEQYFGPGTRLTVT.

V usage is TRBV28 and J usage is TRBJ2-2; 9 positions match TRBD2. The CDR3 covers 16 residues. Per germline, CDR1 MDHEN and CDR2 SYDVKM. Trimming removed 2 bases from V and 8 bases from J; junction bases left unmatched: 9. The CDR3 is CASSLRRPSGMGELFF. For the CDR3, the DNA is TGTGCCAGCAGTTTAAGGAGGCCTAGCGGGATGGGGGAGCTGTTTTTT.

This clone came up a few times. The rearrangement joins TRBV6-1 to TRBJ2-7, with D perhaps matching TRBD1 (5 bases). The CDR3 consists of 14 residues. CDR1 MNHNS and CDR2 SASEGT come from the germline V gene. The germline V and J ends were trimmed by 6 bases and 2 bases, with 14 bases remaining between them. The CDR3 protein is CASSADTAAYEQYF. The CDR3 DNA is TGTGCCAGCAGCGCGGACACCGCCGCCTACGAGCAGTACTTC.

This chain uses TRBV4-1 with TRBJ2-7, with D possibly being TRBD1 (5 bases). The V gene lost 1 base and the J gene lost 5 bases, with 18 bases spanning the gap. Per germline, CDR1 MGHRA and CDR2 YSYEKL. The CDR3 is 16 amino acids. In nucleotides, the CDR3 is TGCGCCAGCAGCCAAGTACCACCCGGATTAGGGGACGAGCAGTACTTC. This translates into CASSQVPPGLGDEQYF.

The chain couples TRBV5-1 to TRBJ2-7, with 7 bases fitting TRBD1. Trimming took 5 bases from V and 0 from J; bases not matched to a gene: 8. Looked up from germline, CDR1 is SGHRS and CDR2 is YFSETQ. The CDR3 is made up of 15 amino acids. The CDR3 sequence: CASRSGGYSSYEQYF. The CDR3, as DNA: TGCGCCAGCAGATCAGGGGGTTATAGCTCCTACGAGCAGTACTTC.